One and the same sample provided the 6 T cell receptor beta chains below, sequenced in a study of response to subunit inactivated influenza vaccine. A single record per CDR3 protein comes from TCRdb applying MiXCR to the RT-PCR reads. The sample lists under 950,000 distinct CDR3 sequences, around 20% occurring once. The specimen was PBMCs from blood, collected around 5 days after vaccination. All receptors come from a man aged 50-60 years who received an inactivated influenza vaccine.

The V call is TRBV29-1, the J call TRBJ2-3, with 9 bases fitting TRBD2. Germline lookup yields CDR1 SQVTM and CDR2 ANQGSEA. V lost 0 bases, J lost 1 base, and 5 bases stayed unmatched. This CDR3 region has 16 residues. The CDR3: CSVEELAGVGTDTQYF. CDR3 coding DNA: TGCAGCGTTGAAGAACTAGCGGGCGTCGGCACAGATACGCAGTATTTT.

This clonotype was seen many times. The chain's CDR3 is CASSLPGLTFMTQYF. Here the CDR3 DNA reads TGTGCCAGCAGTCTCCCGGGACTGACGTTCATGACGCAGTATTTT. The chain uses TRBV12-3 or TRBV12-4 and TRBJ2-3; tentatively, D is TRBD2 (6 bases). Trimming removed 5 bases from V and 9 bases from J, with 21 bases in between. CDR3 length equals 15 residues.

This clonotype came up a few times. The J gene is TRBJ2-7, the V gene TRBV19; D ambiguous. Trimming shortened V by 4 bases and J by 1 base, and 11 bases separated the two germline ends. The CDR3 covers 14 residues. Germline V gene lookup returns CDR1 LNHDA and CDR2 SQIVND (reference sequence). The CDR3: CASSNVGQSYEQYF. CDR3 nucleotide sequence: TGTGCCAGTAGTAATGTTGGGCAGTCCTACGAGCAGTACTTC.

In its sample, this clonotype was seen many times. This rearrangement joins TRBV10-3 to TRBJ2-7; the D is unclear. The germline V and J ends were trimmed by 2 bases and 5 bases, with 13 bases remaining between them. The germline V gene has CDR1 ENHRY and CDR2 SYGVKD. The CDR3 loop spans 14 amino acids. This CDR3 reads CAISEATLGNEQYF. CDR3 nucleotide sequence: TGTGCCATCAGTGAGGCCACCTTGGGTAACGAGCAGTACTTC.

CDR3 loop: CSARSREGTDTQYF. The CDR3 DNA is TGCAGTGCTAGGTCCAGAGAGGGCACAGATACGCAGTATTTT. The chain employs TRBV20-1 and TRBJ2-3; D is ambiguous. Deletions cut 3 bases from V and 1 base from J, with 11 bases between. This CDR3 region has 14 residues. Germline V gene lookup returns CDR1 DFQATT and CDR2 SNEGSKA (reference sequence).

V and J are TRBV10-3 and TRBJ2-1; 8 bases match TRBD2. V gave up 11 bases and J gave up 8 bases; unmatched junction bases: 14. The germline V gene has CDR1 ENHRY and CDR2 SYGVKD. This CDR3 comprises 14 residues. CDR3 in DNA: TGTGCCGCCGGGACTAAGCGGGAGCTCTATGAGCAGTTCTTC. It is translated as CAAGTKRELYEQFF.